This T cell receptor (beta chain) was found in a study of molecular identifiers for immune sequencing clone quantification (dated by TCRdb to 2016 to 2019). For context, the study as a whole: For a replicate experiment, RNA from 20,000 or 100,000 naive CD8 T cells was divided into five aliquots, and four of the five aliquots were sequenced. CD8 T cells were used in a methods study to benchmark molecular-identifier clustering-based TCR repertoire sequencing (MIDCIRS) and TCR RNA copy counting. Broader findings and caveats from the paper: Highly expanded clone sizes could be underestimated if identical TCR molecules share a barcode. A single cell's worth of spiked-in Jurkat TCR RNA was reported detectable even among one million naive CD8 T cells. Clones above 20 RNA copies held over 97% of molecules in CMV-specific effector cells but under 1% in naive cells. Without barcode sub-clustering, chimeric consensus sequences inflated TCR diversity; chimeras reached as high as 47%. Naive libraries contained spiked-in Jurkat TCR RNA (approximately nine copies' worth), which is not part of the donor repertoire. Around 2.9 recovered TCR RNA copies per cell were obtained by modeling, versus roughly 9.7 by digital PCR, implying a capture efficiency of 25% to 30%.

CDR1 and CDR2, looked up from the germline V gene (reference sequence), are LGHDT and YNNKEL. Including the terminal cysteine and phenylalanine, the CDR3 comprises 15 residues. Here the CDR3 DNA is all that survives: 45 bases in frame from base 1. Cut back by 3 bases and 8 bases, the V and J ends lie 18 bases apart. Libraries of naive CD8 T cells were generated from about 19,000 to 1,100,000 sorted cells, with 10%, 30% or 50% of the purified RNA used. Naive CD8 T cells, defined as CD8+CD4-CCR7+CD45RA+, were FACS-sorted into RLT Plus buffer on a BD FACSAria II. To test detection sensitivity, Jurkat RNA equivalent to roughly nine TCR copies was spiked into samples of roughly 18,000-1,100,000 naive CD8 T cells. Enrichment of CD8 T cells was performed with RosetteSep CD8+ T Cell Enrichment Cocktail and Ficoll-Paque, after which ACK red cell lysis was carried out. Library construction relied on PCR. Data came from an Illumina HiSeq 4000. Preparation of bulk TCR libraries followed a previously described approach, with the TCR primers listed in Table S5. Total RNA was purified with the Qiagen AllPrep DNA/RNA kit. Before analysis, reads from multiple sequencing runs of the same library were pooled. The paper's processing steps were these. Reads were retained only if an exact TCR constant sequence was present, and the retained reads were trimmed to 150 nt and grouped according to their 12-nt molecular barcodes. Within each barcode group, reads were sub-clustered at a 15% Levenshtein threshold, and quality-weighted consensus sequences were built per RNA molecule. Non-functional sequences were filtered out, along with any lower-count sequence sitting one edit away from another sequence. Based on fitting two negative binomial distributions, any barcode sub-cluster with under 20% of the maximum read count was discarded. TCRdb took the public reads, trimmed them with fastp at Q25, ran MiXCR for clone calling and kept in-frame beta chains. Entries that share a CDR3 protein sequence are merged under the most common genes and DNA. The V and J calls shown here were made by TCRdb, not taken from the authors' results. The sample table contains about 640,000 distinct CDR3 sequences; only one count was recorded for 15% to 20% of them. Of the sample, 0.85% falls within the top ten clones.

Turning to this clonotype: Its antigen is not yet known. Qualities for individual bases were not recorded, and no much larger clone is one base off.

The rearrangement combines TRBV3-1 with TRBJ2-3, with the identity of the D gene unclear. This sequence originates from a human donor in good health. Some libraries in this study had Jurkat cell RNA spiked in. The specimen was naive CD8+ T cells from blood, with Jurkat cell RNA spiked in. What the cell subset or site label conveys for this sample: FACS-sorted CD8+CD4-CCR7+CD45RA+ naive T cells. This receptor has the CDR3 CASSQAKEMKSTQYF. At the DNA level, the sequence is TGTGCCAGCAGCCAGGCCAAAGAGATGAAGTCTACGCAGTATTTT.